What follows is one T cell receptor beta chain and its context. How the authors handled the data: Estimation of nucleated cell counts relied on the amplification of reference gene primers. Sequencing was performed with immunoSEQ multiplex PCR; in TCRdb, only in-frame clones are kept and a portion is missing. V, J and clone size reflect that table, while D and trimming were determined from the DNA. The sample records about 55,000 clones, approximately 91% being singletons. The source of the sample is a study of blood T cell repertoires in COVID-19. Study overall: COVID-19 samples collected from the United States, Italy and Spain covered acute and convalescent phases.

Germline assignment: CDR1 SGDLS and CDR2 YYNGEE. CDR3 length equals 16 residues. Trimming at V came to 0 bases and at J to 3 bases, leaving 6 bases not matched to a gene. The chain recombines TRBV9 with TRBJ2-1; 7 nucleotides agree with TRBD2. The specimen sequenced was peripheral blood. The clonotype comes from a man between 60 and 70 years old with active COVID-19. CDR3 bases: TGTGCCAGCAGCGTAGACCGACTAGCTGTCTACAATGAGCAGTTCTTC. Protein: CASSVDRLAVYNEQFF.